These 16 T cell receptor beta chains were sequenced from one sample in a study of blood T cell repertoires in COVID-19. The protocol was immunoSEQ multiplex PCR, while the TCRdb copy is restricted to in-frame clones and leaves out a portion. Of about 260,000 clones in the sample, 80% to 90% were seen once. The sequencing sample was made of peripheral blood. All receptors come from a man aged 60 to 69 with acute or convalescent COVID-19.

Here the CDR3 DNA reads TGTGCCAGCAGCCAAGATGTGAGCTACGAGCAGTACTTC. It is translated as CASSQDVSYEQYF. The chain employs TRBV3-1 (or the pseudogene TRBV3-2) and TRBJ2-7; D unclear. The CDR3 is 13 amino acids. The germline gives CDR1 LGHDT, CDR2 YNNKEL (reference sequence). V lost 0 bases, J lost 3 bases, and 6 bases lay in between.

The chain couples TRBV27 to TRBJ2-1; TRBD1 matches 7 bases. In germline, CDR1 is MNHEY, CDR2 SMNVEV (reference sequence). The CDR3 contains 14 residues. After removal of 5 bases from V and 3 bases from J, the junction contained 4 bases not matched to a gene. Here the CDR3 reads CASSANRGYNEQFF. DNA of the CDR3: TGTGCCAGCAGTGCGAACAGGGGCTACAATGAGCAGTTCTTC.

This chain joins TRBV4-1 and TRBJ2-3; the match to TRBD2 covers 8 bases. CDR1 is MGHRA, CDR2 YSYEKL, per germline. The ends lost 1 base at V and 4 bases at J; junction bases unmatched: 4. CDR3 length: 15 amino acids. The CDR3 DNA is TGCGCCAGCAGCCAAGCCGGGACTAGGTCAGATACGCAGTATTTT. Translation: CASSQAGTRSDTQYF.

The chain recombines TRBV3-1 (or the pseudogene TRBV3-2) with TRBJ2-7; D remains ambiguous. The ends were cut back, 1 base at V and 2 bases at J, with 12 bases in the middle. Germline V gene lookup returns CDR1 LGHDT and CDR2 YNNKEL (reference sequence). The CDR3 spans 15 residues. The CDR3: CASSQVLSSTYEQYF. As DNA, the CDR3 is TGTGCCAGCAGCCAAGTTTTGAGCTCTACCTACGAGCAGTACTTC.

V gene TRBV3-1 (or the pseudogene TRBV3-2) combines with J gene TRBJ2-3, with D possibly TRBD1 on 6 matching bases. V shed 1 base and J shed 5 bases, with 16 bases lying between them. Germline V gene data show CDR1 as LGHDT and CDR2 as YNNKEL (reference sequence). The CDR3 totals 16 residues. This CDR3 reads CASSQGGGRRIDTQYF. CDR3 DNA sequence: TGTGCCAGCAGCCAAGGTGGGGGCCGAAGGATAGATACGCAGTATTTT.

This clone has a single count. The chain joins TRBV5-4 to TRBJ2-3; 9 nucleotides match TRBD2. Trimming took 3 bases from V and 0 from J; bases not matched to a gene: 11. The CDR3 spans 18 residues. CDR1 is SGHNT, CDR2 YYREEE, per germline (reference sequence). The CDR3 reads CASSSWGSGGPSTDTQYF. In DNA form, the CDR3 reads TGTGCCAGCAGCTCCTGGGGTAGCGGGGGACCTAGCACAGATACGCAGTATTTT.

The chain has TRBV19 and TRBJ1-2; weak D call: TRBD1 (6 bases). Per germline, CDR1 LNHDA and CDR2 SQIVND (reference sequence). The CDR3 consists of 13 residues. V shed 6 bases and J shed 4 bases, with 12 bases lying between them. CDR3 sequence (DNA): TGTGCCAGTAGGCTAGACAGGACCTATGGCTACACCTTC. This gives the protein CASRLDRTYGYTF.

V gene TRBV10-3 combines with J gene TRBJ2-5; D remains ambiguous. V lost 5 bases to trimming and J lost 0 bases, with 7 bases between them. The germline gives CDR1 ENHRY, CDR2 SYGVKD. The CDR3 is made up of 13 amino acids. CDR3 protein: CAISLGYQETQYF. The DNA for the CDR3 is TGTGCCATCAGTCTCGGGTACCAAGAGACCCAGTACTTC.

This chain links TRBV5-4 with TRBJ1-2; TRBD1 matches at 7 bases. CDR3 length: 11 residues. The germline V gene has CDR1 SGHNT and CDR2 YYREEE (reference sequence). Trimming took 7 bases from V and 4 from J; bases not matched to a gene: 1. The CDR3 loop reads CASRDSYGYTF. The CDR3 region has the DNA TGTGCCAGCCGGGACAGCTATGGCTACACCTTC.

This clone was seen a single time. J is TRBJ2-2 and V is TRBV28, with TRBD1 matching over 11 bases. CDR1 is MDHEN, CDR2 SYDVKM, per germline. Trimming took 5 bases from V and 2 from J; bases not matched to a gene: 4. CDR3 length: 16 residues. CDR3 in amino acids: CASSRRTGGNTGELFF. The CDR3, as DNA: TGTGCCAGCAGTCGGCGGACAGGGGGCAACACCGGGGAGCTGTTTTTT.

The gene calls are TRBV7-9 and TRBJ1-1; D perhaps matches TRBD1 (5 bases). V was trimmed by 3 bases and J by 2 bases, leaving 7 bases between them. The length of the CDR3 is 13 residues. Germline CDR1 SEHNR, CDR2 FQNEAQ (reference sequence). The CDR3 DNA reads as TGTGCCAGCAGCTTCCGGACAAACACTGAAGCTTTCTTT. Translation gives CASSFRTNTEAFF.

V and J are TRBV7-9 and TRBJ1-2, with TRBD1 identical over 9 bases. The germline CDR1 and CDR2 sequences are SEHNR and FQNEAQ (reference sequence). The CDR3 consists of 18 residues. Germline trimming cut 5 bases from V and 4 bases from J; bases unmatched to any gene: 17. CDR3 coding DNA: TGTGCCAGCAGCACACTGACAGGGGGTGACTTGGCGGTCTATGGCTACACCTTC. Its translation is CASSTLTGGDLAVYGYTF.

The chain recombines TRBV27 with TRBJ1-2; no clear D. The V end was cut by 4 bases, the J end by 5 bases, with 14 bases between. CDR3 length equals 14 residues. CDR1 is MNHEY, CDR2 SMNVEV, per germline (reference sequence). The CDR3 spells CASSSRGLTYGYTF. CDR3 sequence (DNA): TGTGCCAGCAGTTCCCGCGGATTGACTTATGGCTACACCTTC.

The genes are TRBV6-6 and TRBJ1-2; 11 bases line up with TRBD1. The V gene's germline CDR1 is MNHNY and CDR2 SVGAGI (reference sequence). This CDR3 region has 17 residues. V dropped 5 bases and J dropped 8; count of bases not matched to a gene: 16. CDR3 coding DNA: TGTGCCAGCAGTCGCACCACCGGGACAGGGGGGCGACGGGGCTACACCTTC. Its protein is CASSRTTGTGGRRGYTF.

This clone was seen a few times. The chain joins TRBV2 to TRBJ1-1; D is unresolved. The CDR3 loop spans 13 amino acids. Germline CDR1 is SNHLY and CDR2 is FYNNEI. Trimming removed 5 bases from V and 0 bases from J, with 7 bases in between. The CDR3 here is CASSSDMNTEAFF. In DNA form, the CDR3 reads TGTGCCAGCAGTTCTGACATGAACACTGAAGCTTTCTTT.

The rearrangement links TRBV27 to TRBJ1-5, with D possibly matching TRBD1 (6 bases). The germline CDR1 and CDR2 sequences are MNHEY and SMNVEV (reference sequence). The CDR3 has 14 amino acids. V lost 4 bases and J 6 bases, leaving 13 bases between the germline ends. CDR3 coding DNA: TGTGCCAGCAGTTCACAGGGAAGTACTCAGCCCCAGCATTTT. This translates into CASSSQGSTQPQHF.